This T cell receptor (beta chain) came from a study of blood T cell repertoires in COVID-19. Study summary: The analysed material was cDNA or gDNA that came from T cells, B-cell-depleted T cells, or PBMCs.

Germline V gene sequence: CDR1 MGHRA, CDR2 YSYEKL. V was cut by 2 bases and J by 0 bases, with 11 bases left in between. The CDR3 is 16 amino acids. Individuals aged roughly 18 to 95 years were recruited from around 22 US areas. The assay was immunoSEQ multiplex PCR, and TCRdb's table has in-frame clones only and misses some. The profile covers approximately 270,000 clones, with approximately 83% appearing a single time and about 4.1% taken by the ten largest. The rearrangement joins TRBV4-1 to TRBJ2-1, with TRBD1 as a possible D gene (6 bases). The sample taken for sequencing was PBMCs or T cells enriched from blood (not recorded which). The TCR originated in a woman in her 30s who had recovered from COVID-19. The CDR3 DNA reads as TGCGCCAGCAGCCAACCGGACAGACGCTCCTACAATGAGCAGTTCTTC. Translating gives CASSQPDRRSYNEQFF.